The clone carrying this T cell receptor beta chain was observed once. Its matching antigen is unknown. The germline CDR1 and CDR2 sequences are MGHDK and SYGVNS. CDR3 length: 13 amino acids. V was clipped by 4 bases and J by 4 bases, with 5 bases between them. This sample stems from a study of identifying expanded T cells in peripheral blood. Profiling relied on immunoSEQ multiplex PCR, and the TCRdb table lists in-frame clones only, not all of them. Seen here are tens of thousands of clones, approximately 91% observed once, and the top ten hold 4.5% to 7%. Study-level results: Clone count variance between roughly 2-week samples rose with total template count.

Sample: blood. The receptor comes from a person aged 18 to 75 in good health. J is TRBJ1-6 and V is TRBV25-1; D remains ambiguous. Written as DNA, the CDR3 is TGTGCCAGCAGTGCTCAGTATAATTCACCCCTCCACTTT. It is translated as CASSAQYNSPLHF.